A selection of T cell receptor beta chains follows, all from one sample in a study of cytomegalovirus exposure and HLA in healthy donors. The protocol was immunoSEQ multiplex PCR, while the TCRdb copy is restricted to in-frame clones and leaves out a portion. This sample's table reports over 75,000 clones. The sample consisted of PBMCs. The receptor set was obtained from a girl aged 10 to 17 in good health and CMV-seropositive. Each CDR3 is given without its conserved first and last residue. The order of the fields is J gene, D gene, V gene, CDR3 protein. The D gene is left open where the match is weak.

J: TRBJ1-1
D: TRBD1
V: TRBV25-1
CDR3: ASSDSDRVNTEAF

J: TRBJ2-7
D: TRBD1
V: TRBV29-1
CDR3: SVLPYLSPLQGAGSYEQY

J: TRBJ2-3
D: -
V: TRBV11-3
CDR3: ASSLDQGQTWGDTQY

J: TRBJ2-7
D: TRBD1
V: TRBV13
CDR3: ASAVGQDHSNDYEQY

J: TRBJ2-5
D: -
V: TRBV4-1
CDR3: ASSPDWGRVLSTQY

J: TRBJ2-3
D: -
V: TRBV5-1
CDR3: ASSLEAGATDTQY

J: TRBJ2-2
D: TRBD1
V: TRBV7-9
CDR3: ASDRVTGELF

J: TRBJ1-1
D: -
V: TRBV18
CDR3: ASSPGVWNTEAF

J: TRBJ1-3
D: -
V: TRBV29-1
CDR3: SVEEWEDGNTIY

J: TRBJ2-7
D: -
V: TRBV29-1
CDR3: SVGTGAYEQY

J: TRBJ1-1
D: -
V: TRBV30
CDR3: AWSAVNTEAF

J: TRBJ1-1
D: TRBD1
V: TRBV19
CDR3: ASSPDRGTTEAF

J: TRBJ2-7
D: -
V: TRBV6-5
CDR3: ASSILGGGPQEQY

J: TRBJ1-2
D: -
V: TRBV2
CDR3: ASSTGKGYT

J: TRBJ2-3
D: -
V: TRBV7-2
CDR3: ASDGGLSTDTQY

J: TRBJ1-3
D: -
V: TRBV6-1
CDR3: ASSEPDSLSSGNTIY

J: TRBJ2-3
D: -
V: TRBV9
CDR3: ASSAYRETDKQY

J: TRBJ1-1
D: -
V: TRBV29-1
CDR3: SATDNTEAF

J: TRBJ1-2
D: -
V: TRBV4-3
CDR3: ASSQGGLWPEPYGYT

J: TRBJ2-7
D: TRBD1
V: TRBV4-1
CDR3: ASSQQGANSGEQY

J: TRBJ1-2
D: TRBD1
V: TRBV27
CDR3: ASSLGQGYRYGYT

J: TRBJ2-2
D: -
V: TRBV4-1
CDR3: ASSQEEGTGELF

J: TRBJ2-2
D: -
V: TRBV7-2
CDR3: ASSLGATGELF

J: TRBJ2-3
D: -
V: TRBV6-1
CDR3: ASSAPYRTDTQY

J: TRBJ2-5
D: TRBD2
V: TRBV14
CDR3: ASSRASGALGETQY

J: TRBJ1-6
D: -
V: TRBV12-1
CDR3: ASSFVGSLNSPLH

J: TRBJ1-5
D: -
V: TRBV19
CDR3: ASSMAGVNQPQH

J: TRBJ1-2
D: TRBD1
V: TRBV4-2
CDR3: ASSQRQPRQGYYGYT

J: TRBJ1-1
D: TRBD1
V: TRBV5-6
CDR3: ASSYTPTGGVLPAF

J: TRBJ1-1
D: -
V: TRBV14
CDR3: ASSQESGLPEAF

J: TRBJ1-1
D: -
V: TRBV6-5
CDR3: ASSYEMNTEAF

J: TRBJ1-1
D: -
V: TRBV18
CDR3: ASSLGVLDRIPNTEAF

J: TRBJ1-2
D: -
V: TRBV18
CDR3: ASSPDTNYGYT

J: TRBJ1-1
D: -
V: TRBV18
CDR3: ASSEGRGTSLNTEAF

J: TRBJ2-3
D: -
V: TRBV2
CDR3: ASSERGLPLSTDTQY

J: TRBJ1-4
D: -
V: TRBV13
CDR3: ASSLQTPNEKLF

J: TRBJ2-4
D: TRBD2
V: TRBV7-2
CDR3: ASSPLAGGVNIQY

J: TRBJ1-2
D: -
V: TRBV29-1
CDR3: SVEDRTVDGYT

J: TRBJ2-5
D: TRBD2
V: TRBV5-1
CDR3: ASSPEGLAGGMETQY

J: TRBJ2-3
D: -
V: TRBV5-1
CDR3: ASSLYAYLSTDTQY

J: TRBJ1-2
D: -
V: TRBV6-1
CDR3: ASSGPPRSYGYT

J: TRBJ1-1
D: -
V: TRBV19
CDR3: ASSPLLRDSNTEAF

J: TRBJ2-1
D: -
V: TRBV29-1
CDR3: SVERIGQGNEQF

J: TRBJ2-1
D: -
V: TRBV29-1
CDR3: SVWSVGVL

J: TRBJ1-1
D: -
V: TRBV7-6
CDR3: ASSLGEGTEAF

J: TRBJ1-1
D: -
V: TRBV4-3
CDR3: ASSNKVNTEAF

J: TRBJ2-3
D: -
V: TRBV19
CDR3: ASSEDITSTDTQY

J: TRBJ2-3
D: -
V: TRBV5-1
CDR3: ASSLARGYTDTQY

J: TRBJ2-3
D: -
V: TRBV9
CDR3: ASSVGGRDTQY

J: TRBJ1-1
D: -
V: TRBV18
CDR3: ASSPTVNTEAF

J: TRBJ2-7
D: -
V: TRBV27
CDR3: ASSFNEQY

J: TRBJ1-6
D: TRBD1
V: TRBV28
CDR3: ASRLGQGANSPLH

J: TRBJ2-1
D: TRBD2
V: TRBV5-1
CDR3: ASSPFLAGGYNEQF

J: TRBJ1-2
D: TRBD1
V: TRBV25-1
CDR3: ASSEFDRGMYGYT

J: TRBJ2-5
D: -
V: TRBV6-1
CDR3: ASSTRDRSIETQY

J: TRBJ1-1
D: -
V: TRBV29-1
CDR3: SVGAGADTEAF

J: TRBJ2-1
D: -
V: TRBV27
CDR3: ASSLGSSYNEQF

J: TRBJ2-2
D: -
V: TRBV7-8
CDR3: ASSSLIRATGELF